This T cell receptor beta chain derives from a study of shared clonotypes between healthy human individuals. Study details: Each donor's CD4 naive and CD4 memory cells filled three plates apiece, CD8 naive two, and CD8 memory one.

This CDR3 region has 14 residues. Sorted-subset replicate PCR reactions were performed with around 200 ng DNA, corresponding to roughly 27,000 T cell genomes. Profiled with immunoSEQ multiplex PCR; TCRdb holds only in-frame clones, not every one. The sample gives around 1 million clones, over 75% of which show up once; about 1.5% is in the top ten. Participating donors were healthy, HIV-negative adults free of recent acute infections or vaccinations. A CD45RA-negative memory subset and a CD45RA+ naive subset were separated from the CD4+ cells. Sequencing used memory CD4+ T cells sorted from blood. Indicated subset: CD45RA-negative fraction. The gene calls are TRBV1 and TRBJ1-1; the table's D call, TRBD1, has no DNA check behind it. TRBV1 is given as a pseudogene. The clonotype originates from a man aged 18 to 29 in good health. This CDR3 reads CTSSRGGQNTEAFF. The CDR3 nucleotides are TGCACCAGCAGCCGAGGGGGACAGAACACTGAAGCTTTCTTT.